The 6 T cell receptor beta chains given below trace back to one sample, sequenced in a study of blood T cell repertoires in COVID-19. Generated by immunoSEQ multiplex PCR, the TCRdb table keeps only in-frame clones and is missing some. The table lists fewer than 350,000 clones, around 89% of them singletons. Sequences were obtained from PBMCs or T cells enriched from blood (not recorded which). The receptors were gathered from a woman under 30 with acute COVID-19.

This chain joins TRBV7-2 and TRBJ2-3, with 10 nucleotides matching TRBD2. V was clipped by 0 bases and J by 3 bases; unmatched bases: 3. The CDR3 extends over 16 amino acids. Germline V lookup: CDR1 SGHTA, CDR2 FQGNSA. CDR3 DNA sequence: TGTGCCAGCAGCTTAGCTAGCGGGAGGAAAACAGATACGCAGTATTTT. This encodes CASSLASGRKTDTQYF. Together with reference TRBV7-2 and TRBJ2-3, the CDR3 gives the full variable domain: GAGVSQSPSNKVTEKGKDVELRCDPISGHTALYWYRQSLGQGLEFLIYFQGNSAPDKSGLPSDRFSAERTGGSVSTLTIQRTQQEDSAVYLCASSLASGRKTDTQYFGPGTRLTVL.

The chain couples TRBV28 to TRBJ1-4; D unresolved. CDR3 length: 12 residues. V dropped 3 bases and J dropped 10 bases, with 9 bases sitting between them. The germline CDR1 and CDR2 sequences are MDHEN and SYDVKM. CDR3 coding DNA: TGTGCCAGCAGTTTGATTGGGAGAAAACTGTTTTTT. Its translation: CASSLIGRKLFF.

The chain employs TRBV27 and TRBJ2-3; 7 bases are a match to TRBD2. V lost 7 bases to trimming and J lost 11 bases; unmatched junction nucleotides: 9. The CDR3 covers 12 residues. The germline V gene has CDR1 MNHEY and CDR2 SMNVEV (reference sequence). Here the CDR3 DNA reads TGTGCCAGCACCCGGGTGGCGGGGGAGCAGTATTTT. Its protein product is CASTRVAGEQYF.

V gene TRBV15 combines with J gene TRBJ2-7; TRBD1 aligns across 7 bases. Germline lookup yields CDR1 LNHNV and CDR2 YYDKDF (reference sequence). The CDR3 length is 16 residues. V shed 2 bases and J 4 bases; nucleotides not matched to a gene: 11. Written as DNA, the CDR3 is TGTGCCACCAGCAGACGACCGGGACAGCCGGCATACGAGCAGTACTTC. Amino acid sequence: CATSRRPGQPAYEQYF.

This rearrangement joins TRBV5-1 to TRBJ2-2; perhaps TRBD1 as D (7 bases). The V and J ends lost 1 base and 4 bases respectively, with 14 bases between them. CDR3 size: 16 residues. Germline V gene lookup returns CDR1 SGHRS and CDR2 YFSETQ. The CDR3 nucleotides are TGCGCCAGCAGCTTGAGGCAGGGGGGAAGCACCGGGGAGCTGTTTTTT. Encoded protein: CASSLRQGGSTGELFF.

This rearrangement joins TRBV18 to TRBJ2-7, with a tentative D call TRBD1 (6 bases). V was cut by 3 bases and J by 5 bases, with 8 bases left in between. Germline assignment: CDR1 KGHSH and CDR2 LQKENI. CDR3 length: 12 residues. The CDR3 DNA reads TGTGCCAGCTCACCCGACAGGAACGAGCAGTACTTC. It encodes CASSPDRNEQYF.